These 11 T cell receptor beta chains originate from one sample sequenced in a study of cytomegalovirus exposure and HLA in healthy donors. Primers: 60 Vbeta forward and 13 Jbeta reverse. TCRdb's table, derived via immunoSEQ multiplex PCR, lists solely in-frame clones and lacks some. This table holds some 130,000 clones, about 80% found once. Source material: PBMCs. The receptors originated from a woman between 45 and 65 years old in good health and CMV-seronegative.

This clone occurred a few times. The chain links TRBV5-5 to TRBJ1-1; 8 bases match TRBD1. With V trimmed by 5 bases and J by 3 bases, 3 bases remained unmatched. CDR1 is SGHKS, CDR2 YYEKEE, per germline (reference sequence). CDR3 length: 13 residues. The CDR3 region has the DNA TGTGCCAGCAGGACAGGGGCGGACACTGAAGCTTTCTTT. This codes for CASRTGADTEAFF.

The chain is built from TRBV15 and TRBJ2-5; TRBD2 matches 7 bases. The CDR3 is 15 amino acids. CDR1 and CDR2 from the germline V gene are LNHNV and YYDKDF (reference sequence). V gave up 1 base and J gave up 5 bases; unmatched junction bases: 7. Here the CDR3 DNA reads TGTGCCACCAGCAGAGCGGCGGGAGTCGGGGAGACCCAGTACTTC. Translation: CATSRAAGVGETQYF.

This clone was observed a single time. V is TRBV7-9 and J is TRBJ2-7; TRBD2 agrees at 11 bases. This CDR3 has 15 amino acids. Germline loops: CDR1 SEHNR, CDR2 FQNEAQ (reference sequence). Trimming took 1 base from V and 9 from J; bases not matched to a gene: 8. Here the CDR3 reads CASSLGLAGRGGQYF. Written as DNA, the CDR3 is TGTGCCAGCAGCTTAGGACTAGCGGGGCGTGGCGGGCAGTACTTC.

The genes are TRBV11-2 and TRBJ2-4; a possible D gene is TRBD1 (5 bases). The CDR3 is made up of 14 amino acids. V was pared by 1 base and J by 5 bases, with 9 bases between. Germline loops: CDR1 SGHAT, CDR2 FQNNGV. CDR3 DNA: TGTGCCAGCAGCTTAGGTGGGGCCCAAAACATTCAGTACTTC. As protein: CASSLGGAQNIQYF.

The V call is TRBV7-8, the J call TRBJ2-7, with 7 bases matching TRBD1. CDR1 and CDR2 from the germline V gene are SGHVS and FQNEAQ. V shed 1 base and J 2 bases; nucleotides not matched to a gene: 11. This CDR3 is built from 17 residues. CDR3 in DNA: TGTGCCAGCAGCTTAGTTTCGGGACAGCGGAACCCCTACGAGCAGTACTTC. Amino acids: CASSLVSGQRNPYEQYF. The full variable domain, in which reference TRBV7-8 and TRBJ2-7 provide the parts outside the CDR3, is GAGVSQSPRYKVAKRGQDVALRCDPISGHVSLFWYQQALGQGPEFLTYFQNEAQLDKSGLPSDRFFAERPEGSVSTLKIQRTQQEDSAVYLCASSLVSGQRNPYEQYFGPGTRLTVT.

The rearrangement uses TRBV11-2 and TRBJ2-3, with 11 bases matching TRBD2. Unmatched junction bases numbered 1, after V lost 5 bases and J lost 9 bases. In germline, CDR1 is SGHAT, CDR2 FQNNGV. The CDR3 totals 12 residues. For the CDR3, the DNA is TGTGCCAGCAGCATAGCGGGAGGGACGCAGTATTTT. Translating gives CASSIAGGTQYF.

This clone turned up a few times. The chain couples TRBV7-9 to TRBJ2-7, with 7 bases fitting TRBD1. This CDR3 contains 14 residues. J was trimmed by 4 bases and V by 5 bases; bases with no gene match: 8. Germline V gene data show CDR1 as SEHNR and CDR2 as FQNEAQ (reference sequence). CDR3 in DNA: TGTGCCAGCAGCGCAGGGGGAACCCTATACGAGCAGTACGTC. This sequence encodes CASSAGGTLYEQYV.

This clone was observed once. The chain joins TRBV11-3 to TRBJ2-5; D ambiguous. Trimming removed 5 bases from V and 3 bases from J, with 7 bases in between. From germline, CDR1 is SGHNT and CDR2 YENEEA. The CDR3 runs to 12 residues. The CDR3 region has the DNA TGTGCCAGCAGCAACCCTAAAGAGACCCAGTACTTC. Translation: CASSNPKETQYF.

The count of this clone is one. The chain couples TRBV2 to TRBJ1-3; D may be TRBD1 (6 bases). In germline, CDR1 is SNHLY, CDR2 FYNNEI. The CDR3 contains 15 residues. V gave up 6 bases and J gave up 1 base, with 13 bases separating them. The DNA for the CDR3 is TGTGCCAGCAGGGATCATACAGGGTCTGGAAACACCATATATTTT. Translating it yields CASRDHTGSGNTIYF. Complete variable domain (other parts from reference TRBV2 and TRBJ1-3): EPEVTQTPSHQVTQMGQEVILRCVPISNHLYFYWYRQILGQKVEFLVSFYNNEISEKSEIFDDQFSVERPDGSNFTLKIRSTKLEDSAMYFCASRDHTGSGNTIYFGEGSWLTVV.

The chain employs TRBV7-3 and TRBJ1-1, with D tentatively TRBD1 (6 bases). In germline, CDR1 is SGHTA, CDR2 FQGTGA. V lost 5 bases and J 0 bases, leaving 13 bases between the germline ends. The CDR3 runs 15 residues. The CDR3 DNA reads TGTGCCAGCAGCCCCCAGGGGTCGATGAACACTGAAGCTTTCTTT. Protein sequence: CASSPQGSMNTEAFF.

V gene TRBV7-2 combines with J gene TRBJ2-6, with D uncertain. Germline CDR1 and CDR2: SGHTA and FQGNSA. The CDR3 extends over 17 amino acids. Between the trimmed V and J ends, which lost 5 bases and 4 bases, there was a span of 18 bases. The DNA for the CDR3 is TGTGCCAGCAGCCTACTCACCCGGTGGGCCGGGGCCAACGTCCTGACTTTC. Residues: CASSLLTRWAGANVLTF.